This T cell receptor beta chain comes out of a study of identifying expanded T cells in peripheral blood. Study results and caveats: Clone count variance between approximately two-week samples rose with total template count.

Germline trimming cut 1 base from V and 5 bases from J; bases unmatched to any gene: 0. The CDR3 extends over 14 amino acids. Germline CDR1 is SGHRS and CDR2 is YFSETQ. Concerning this clone itself: Its antigen is unknown.

Healthy donors had no documented immune events, such as infections, while sampled. Using immunoSEQ multiplex PCR, the repertoire was profiled, and TCRdb retains in-frame clones only, with some absent. The repertoire holds around 100,000 clones, approximately 88% seen once, with 14% in the top ten. The J gene is TRBJ2-1, the V gene TRBV5-1; 10 bases align to TRBD2. The source of this sequence is a person aged 18 to 70 in good health. Sequenced sample: blood. The chain's CDR3 is CASSLTSGNNEQFF. The CDR3 region has the DNA TGCGCCAGCAGCTTGACTAGCGGGAACAATGAGCAGTTCTTC.